The present entry profiles one T cell receptor (beta chain) with its context. Authors' analysis steps: Reference gene primer amplification yielded estimated nucleated cell counts. The table came from immunoSEQ multiplex PCR; TCRdb's copy has only in-frame clones and leaves some out. Clonal size and the V and J genes are those of that table, whereas D and trimming came from the DNA. The data hold over 200,000 clones, with around 89% observed a single time. The sample belongs to a study of blood T cell repertoires in COVID-19. Study-wide context: COVID-19 samples collected from the United States, Italy and Spain covered acute and convalescent phases. From T cells, B-cell-depleted T cells, or PBMCs came the material, which was cDNA or gDNA.

The sample comprised peripheral blood. The sequence came from a man aged 55 to 70 who had recovered from COVID-19.

The DNA for the CDR3 is TGTGCTAGTGGTCCCCCCGAGCTCCACGATGAGCAGTTCTTC. Translation gives CASGPPELHDEQFF. The rearrangement uses TRBV12-5 and TRBJ2-1; unclear D gene. The CDR3 sequence is 14 residues long. The germline V and J ends were trimmed by 5 bases and 8 bases, with 16 bases remaining between them. Per the germline V gene, CDR1 is LGHNT and CDR2 is FRNRAP.